This T cell receptor beta chain was recovered during a study of early T cells in non-severe SARS-CoV-2 infection. The wider study: Bulk RNA from unsorted whole blood was sequenced; chains were unpaired. Study results and caveats: Sequences matched to VDJdb favored anti-spike CD8 responses, while private and CD4 specificities were missed.

From germline, CDR1 is SEHNR and CDR2 FQNEAQ (reference sequence). V was clipped by 4 bases and J by 3 bases, with 15 bases between them. This CDR3 region has 15 residues. Unique molecular identifiers were affixed to single, distinct cDNA molecules. TCRdb analysed the 5' RACE reads with MiXCR anew, one entry per CDR3 protein. The sample lists 80,000 to 100,000 distinct CDR3 sequences; around an eighth were seen once. A remark on this clonotype: Its specificity is unknown.

The rearrangement uses TRBV7-9 and TRBJ1-2; the D is unclear. The TCR comes from an adult who was a healthcare worker with PCR-confirmed SARS-CoV-2 infection or an uninfected control (not recorded which). Sequenced input: whole blood. The DNA for the CDR3 is TGTGCCAGCAGCTCGACCTCGGACGTCGACTATGGCTACACCTTC. It yields the protein CASSSTSDVDYGYTF.